This paragraph reports one TCR beta chain. These data come from a study of blood T cell repertoires in COVID-19. Study summary: The analysed material was cDNA or gDNA that came from T cells, B-cell-depleted T cells, or PBMCs.

CDR1 is SGDLS and CDR2 is YYNGEE in the germline V gene. CDR3 length: 16 amino acids. The V and J ends lost 0 bases and 2 bases respectively, with 12 bases between them. Original analysis: Estimation of nucleated cell counts was performed using reference gene primer amplification. The data were produced by immunoSEQ multiplex PCR, yet TCRdb's version contains in-frame clones alone and is incomplete. D and trimming come from the DNA, and the V and J calls and clone size come from that table. The profile shows hundreds of thousands of clones, roughly 87% of them singletons. This sequence originates from a man younger than 35 with active or convalescent COVID-19. The chain couples TRBV9 to TRBJ2-1, with D tentatively TRBD1 (6 bases). What was sequenced was peripheral blood. Written as DNA, the CDR3 is TGTGCCAGCAGCGTAGTTGGCAGGGGCACCTACAATGAGCAGTTCTTC. This translates into CASSVVGRGTYNEQFF.